One and the same sample provided the 19 T cell receptor beta chains below, sequenced in a study of blood T cell repertoires in COVID-19. Libraries were prepared by immunoSEQ multiplex PCR; TCRdb keeps only in-frame clonotypes and omits some of them. The table lists about 110,000 clones, approximately 80% of them singletons, with 6.6% in the top ten. The specimen was peripheral blood. All receptors come from a woman aged 50 to 60 with acute or convalescent COVID-19.

The rearrangement uses TRBV2 and TRBJ2-7; 10 bases align to TRBD2. J lost 5 bases, V lost 4 bases, and 5 bases had no gene match. The CDR3 consists of 14 residues. The V gene's germline CDR1 is SNHLY and CDR2 FYNNEI. The CDR3: CASSVERGGHEQYF. The CDR3 DNA follows: TGTGCCAGCAGTGTTGAGCGGGGGGGCCACGAGCAGTACTTC.

This chain links TRBV19 with TRBJ1-5; D uncertain. The CDR3 covers 13 residues. The germline V and J ends were trimmed by 8 bases and 2 bases, with 10 bases remaining between them. Germline V gene data show CDR1 as LNHDA and CDR2 as SQIVND (reference sequence). DNA for the CDR3: TGTGCCAGTTCCAGTGGTGGCAATCAGCCCCAGCATTTT. This gives the protein CASSSGGNQPQHF.

The chain carries TRBV19 and TRBJ1-2; D is undetermined. This CDR3 contains 15 residues. The ends were cut back, 5 bases at V and 5 bases at J, with 18 bases in the middle. CDR1 and CDR2 (germline): LNHDA, SQIVND (reference sequence). The CDR3 nucleotides are TGTGCCAGTAGTCGGAACAGCCCCAGGTCGTATGGCTACACCTTC. Protein sequence: CASSRNSPRSYGYTF.

The DNA of the CDR3 is TGTGCCAGCAGTTACTCGATGGGAGGGCGGGCCACTGAAGCTTTCTTT. It specifies CASSYSMGGRATEAFF. This chain uses TRBV6-5 with TRBJ1-1; D call uncertain. With 0 bases removed from V and 4 bases from J, the gap between germline ends came to 15 bases. This CDR3 has 16 amino acids. The V gene's germline CDR1 is MNHEY and CDR2 SVGAGI.

This chain uses TRBV29-1 with TRBJ1-5, with D possibly TRBD1 on 6 matching bases. This CDR3 spans 13 amino acids. The germline V and J ends were trimmed by 7 bases and 7 bases, with 17 bases remaining between them. The germline CDR1 and CDR2 sequences are SQVTM and ANQGSEA. CDR3 DNA sequence: TGCAGCGCCCTCGGGACACCAGGCCAGCCCCAGCATTTT. Amino acids: CSALGTPGQPQHF.

The V call is TRBV2, the J call TRBJ1-2; maybe TRBD1 (6 bases). V lost 3 bases and J lost 2, with 10 bases in between. The CDR3 has 14 amino acids. Germline V gene data show CDR1 as SNHLY and CDR2 as FYNNEI. The CDR3 bases are TGTGCCAGCAGTGAGATAGGACAGAACTATGGCTACACCTTC. Translated, it gives CASSEIGQNYGYTF.

This rearrangement joins TRBV21-1 to TRBJ1-2; the table's TRBD1 call for D was not verified on the DNA. TRBV21-1 is a documented pseudogene. The CDR3 has 15 amino acids. In DNA, the CDR3 is TGTGCCAGCAGCGGGAGGACAGGGGACCCCTATGGCTACACCTTC. Translation: CASSGRTGDPYGYTF.

This chain uses TRBV19 with TRBJ1-6; D is possibly TRBD1 (6 bases). V gave up 5 bases and J gave up 8 bases, with 13 bases separating them. CDR1 and CDR2 from the germline V gene are LNHDA and SQIVND (reference sequence). The CDR3 is 14 amino acids. The CDR3 here is CASSLQGRDSPLHF. DNA for the CDR3: TGTGCCAGTAGTCTCCAGGGGAGAGATTCACCCCTCCACTTT. Supplemented by reference TRBV19 and TRBJ1-6, the full variable domain reads DGGITQSPKYLFRKEGQNVTLSCEQNLNHDAMYWYRQDPGQGLRLIYYSQIVNDFQKGDIAEGYSVSREKKESFPLTVTSAQKNPTAFYLCASSLQGRDSPLHFGNGTRLTVT.

This clone was found once. CDR3 DNA sequence: TGTGCCAGTCGGGAGGGAGGGAGCAATGAGCAGTTCTTC. It codes for CASREGGSNEQFF. This rearrangement joins TRBV19 to TRBJ2-1, with 8 positions matching TRBD2. Losses at the gene ends were 8 bases for V and 6 bases for J; bases not matched to a gene: 6. The V gene's germline CDR1 is LNHDA and CDR2 SQIVND (reference sequence). The CDR3 totals 13 residues.

This clone was seen only a few times. The genes are TRBV6-5 and TRBJ2-5; 15 bases line up with TRBD2. The ends lost 2 bases at V and 6 bases at J; junction bases unmatched: 1. CDR1 MNHEY and CDR2 SVGAGI come from the germline V gene. This CDR3 spans 15 amino acids. The CDR3 DNA sequence: TGTGCCAGCAGTTACGGGACTAGCGGGAGGAAGACCCAGTACTTC. Translated, it gives CASSYGTSGRKTQYF.

The V gene is TRBV3-1 (or the pseudogene TRBV3-2), the J gene TRBJ2-1; weak D call: TRBD1 (5 bases). CDR1 is LGHDT, CDR2 YNNKEL, per germline (reference sequence). V lost 1 base and J 0 bases, leaving 10 bases between the germline ends. The length of the CDR3 is 16 residues. CDR3 nucleotides: TGTGCCAGCAGCCAAGGTAGGGGTCACTCCTACAATGAGCAGTTCTTC. It specifies CASSQGRGHSYNEQFF.

The chain joins TRBV3-1 (or the pseudogene TRBV3-2) to TRBJ1-1; 7 bases are a match to TRBD1. The junction had 9 bases not matched to a gene; V was cut back by 7 bases and J by 1 base. The CDR3 consists of 15 residues. CDR1 is LGHDT and CDR2 is YNNKEL in the germline V gene (reference sequence). The CDR3 coding sequence is TGTGCCAGCACCCTAAGGACAGGTCGGAACACTGAAGCTTTCTTT. It specifies CASTLRTGRNTEAFF.

The chain recombines TRBV18 with TRBJ2-1; 7 bases fit TRBD2. The junction had 3 bases not matched to a gene; V was cut back by 4 bases and J by 3 bases. CDR3 length: 14 amino acids. Germline CDR1 reads KGHSH; CDR2 reads LQKENI. The CDR3 nucleotides read TGTGCCAGCTCACTGGGCGGGGGCTACAATGAGCAGTTCTTC. Protein sequence: CASSLGGGYNEQFF.

The V call is TRBV9, the J call TRBJ2-7; a weak D match, TRBD1 (6 bases). Germline-derived CDR1 and CDR2 are SGDLS and YYNGEE. The CDR3 covers 14 residues. V was trimmed by 0 bases and J by 7 bases, leaving 14 bases between them. CDR3 residues: CASSVGPGEREQYF. In nucleotides, the CDR3 is TGTGCCAGCAGCGTAGGTCCAGGGGAGAGGGAGCAGTACTTC.

This clone was observed once. The junction departs from the called germline gene at one end, perhaps through a read error. V usage is TRBV7-6 and J usage is TRBJ2-3; TRBD2 matches at 10 bases. The CDR3 extends over 13 amino acids. CDR1 is SGHVS, CDR2 FNYEAQ, per germline. The CDR3 DNA reads as TGTGCCAGCAGCTTAGCTCTAGCGGGGGAATTTATTTTT. Translation gives CASSLALAGEFIF.

The V call is TRBV20-1, the J call TRBJ1-2; 9 bases agree with TRBD1. CDR1 is DFQATT, CDR2 SNEGSKA, per germline (reference sequence). V shed 7 bases, J shed 7 bases, and the junction held 4 bases outside the gene matches. The CDR3 totals 11 residues. In nucleotides, the CDR3 is TGCAGTGTTAGGGACAGGGTTGGCTACACCTTC. This sequence encodes CSVRDRVGYTF.

The chain has TRBV21-1 and TRBJ1-3; the D segment call TRBD1 is taken from the table without a DNA check. TRBV21-1 is a documented pseudogene. CDR3 length equals 14 residues. CDR3 bases: TGTGCCTGTGGACAGGACTGCTCTGGAAACACCATATATTTT. Translated, it gives CACGQDCSGNTIYF.

The rearrangement uses TRBV11-2 and TRBJ1-2, with 8 positions matching TRBD1. Germline values: CDR1 SGHAT, CDR2 FQNNGV. This CDR3 is built from 14 residues. Unmatched junction bases numbered 6, after V lost 4 bases and J lost 5 bases. CDR3 nucleotide sequence: TGTGCCAGCAGCTCGGACAGGGCTTGGTATGGCTACACCTTC. Protein: CASSSDRAWYGYTF. Filled out from reference TRBV11-2 and TRBJ1-2, the complete variable domain reads EAGVAQSPRYKIIEKRQSVAFWCNPISGHATLYWYQQILGQGPKLLIQFQNNGVVDDSQLPKDRFSAERLKGVDSTLKIQPAKLEDSAVYLCASSSDRAWYGYTFGSGTRLTVV.

The J gene is TRBJ1-2, the V gene TRBV7-8, with TRBD1 as a possible D gene (5 bases). CDR1 and CDR2 from the germline V gene are SGHVS and FQNEAQ. V was cut by 1 base and J by 10 bases, with 16 bases left in between. The CDR3 is 14 amino acids. The CDR3 DNA reads TGTGCCAGCAGCTTAGTCGCCGGGGGGGGATACTACACCTTC. This translates into CASSLVAGGGYYTF. Variable domain in full (rest from reference TRBV7-8 and TRBJ1-2): GAGVSQSPRYKVAKRGQDVALRCDPISGHVSLFWYQQALGQGPEFLTYFQNEAQLDKSGLPSDRFFAERPEGSVSTLKIQRTQQEDSAVYLCASSLVAGGGYYTFGSGTRLTVV.